This T cell receptor beta chain was profiled in a study of blood T cell repertoires in COVID-19. At the level of the study: The analysed material was cDNA or gDNA that came from T cells, B-cell-depleted T cells, or PBMCs.

Trimming left V 2 bases short and J 1 base short, with 8 bases between. Germline values: CDR1 SNHLY, CDR2 FYNNEI. The CDR3 is 14 residues long. Seattle participants joined during active infection and were tracked over time. TCRdb keeps only in-frame clones here, not all; method: immunoSEQ multiplex PCR. Of tens of thousands of clones in the sample, roughly 89% were seen once. The sample taken for sequencing was peripheral blood. This receptor was obtained from a woman aged 55 to 70 with COVID-19, enrolled during active disease. The V call is TRBV2, the J call TRBJ1-1; D ambiguous. The CDR3, as DNA: TGTGCCAGCAGTGAAATGTCAGGGAACACTGAAGCTTTCTTT. Amino acid sequence: CASSEMSGNTEAFF.